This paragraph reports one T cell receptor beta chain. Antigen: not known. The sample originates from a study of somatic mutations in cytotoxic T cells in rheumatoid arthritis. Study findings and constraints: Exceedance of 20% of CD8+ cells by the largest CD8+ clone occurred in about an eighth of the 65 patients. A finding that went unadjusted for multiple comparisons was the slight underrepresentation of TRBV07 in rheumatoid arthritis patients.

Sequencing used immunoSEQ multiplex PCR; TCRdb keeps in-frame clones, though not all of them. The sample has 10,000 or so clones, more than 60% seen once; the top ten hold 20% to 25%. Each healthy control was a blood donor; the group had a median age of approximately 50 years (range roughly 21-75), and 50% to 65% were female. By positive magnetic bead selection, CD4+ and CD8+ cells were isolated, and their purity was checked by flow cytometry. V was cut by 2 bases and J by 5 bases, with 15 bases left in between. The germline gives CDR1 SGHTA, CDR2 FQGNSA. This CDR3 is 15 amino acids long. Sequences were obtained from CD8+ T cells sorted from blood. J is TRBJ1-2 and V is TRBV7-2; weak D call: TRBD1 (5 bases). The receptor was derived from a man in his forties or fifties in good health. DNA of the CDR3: TGTGCCAGCAGCTTACAGGCAGGGTTGGATTATGGCTACACCTTC. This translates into CASSLQAGLDYGYTF.